This T cell receptor (beta chain) came from a study of CD8 T cells in Susac syndrome. CD8+ and CD4+ T cells taken from blood had their TCR beta sequenced. Germline V gives CDR1 SGHTA, CDR2 FQGNSA. The CDR3 consists of 16 residues. The V segment lost 1 base and the J segment 7 bases; nucleotides outside the gene matches: 10. With random hexamers, reverse transcription was performed on 0.5 to 1 ug of RNA. TCRdb redid the calling of the immunoSEQ multiplex PCR reads with MiXCR, one entry per CDR3 protein. The sample shows 140,000 to 150,000 distinct CDR3 sequences, 85% to 95% of them seen only once. This clonotype was seen a few times.

This rearrangement joins TRBV7-2 to TRBJ2-7; 10 bases align to TRBD2. The sequence was obtained from a human donor with multiple sclerosis. Sequenced material: CD4+ T cells from PBMCs. Here the CDR3 DNA reads TGTGCCAGCAGCTTAGAACCCGCTAGCGGGGGAAGTGAGCAGTACTTC. Protein: CASSLEPASGGSEQYF.